The 21 T cell receptor beta chains below all came from one sample that was sequenced in a study of OX40 agonist ivuxolimab in advanced cancers. Preparation of the library involved the immunoSEQ multiplex PCR assay. Drawn from immuneACCESS, this table holds only the in-frame rearrangements with V and J called that TCRdb kept. Clones are partly lost; checked studies trace under half to an unresolved V gene and leave the rest unexplained. The sample contains tens of thousands of clones, approximately 81% of them found a single time. The top ten clonotypes cover roughly 25% of the sample. Sample: CD4+ or CD8+ T cells sorted from blood, taken in a trial of the OX40 agonist ivuxolimab. These receptors were taken from an adult with an advanced solid tumor such as melanoma, head and neck, liver or kidney cancer.

CDR3 sequence (DNA): TGCAGCGTTGAAGCTCCCATGGAATTGGGAGGCTACACCTTC. It codes for CSVEAPMELGGYTF. V usage is TRBV29-1 and J usage is TRBJ1-2; D ambiguous. Per the germline V gene, CDR1 is SQVTM and CDR2 is ANQGSEA. V lost 1 base, J lost 8 bases, and 17 bases lay in between. CDR3 length: 14 amino acids.

The chain carries TRBV6-6 and TRBJ1-4; D not certain. The germline gives CDR1 MNHNY, CDR2 SVGAGI (reference sequence). The CDR3 runs to 13 residues. Trimming took off 0 bases at V and 8 bases at J, with 7 bases between the two ends. CDR3 sequence reads: CASSYSEVEKLFF. The DNA for the CDR3 is TGTGCCAGCAGTTACTCTGAAGTGGAAAAACTGTTTTTT.

The chain carries TRBV9 and TRBJ1-2; TRBD1 aligns across 8 bases. Trimming took 0 bases from V and 8 from J; bases not matched to a gene: 12. The CDR3 loop spans 16 amino acids. Germline CDR1 SGDLS, CDR2 YYNGEE. The CDR3 coding sequence is TGTGCCAGCAGCGTAGAAACCAGGACAGGGCAGCAGGGCTACACCTTC. This encodes CASSVETRTGQQGYTF.

This clone occurred many times. This chain links TRBV9 with TRBJ2-1; 11 bases agree with TRBD2. The CDR3 sequence is 16 residues long. The germline CDR1 and CDR2 sequences are SGDLS and YYNGEE. J gave up 4 bases and V 5 bases, and 8 bases lay outside the gene matches. For the CDR3, the DNA is TGTGCCAGCAGTTCACCGGGACTAGCGGTTTACAATGAGCAGTTCTTC. Translated: CASSSPGLAVYNEQFF.

Notes on this clone: This specimen includes other DNA sequences encoding the same CDR3. This sequence joins TRBV15 and TRBJ1-5, with D possibly matching TRBD1 (6 bases). This CDR3 is 15 amino acids long. V was cut by 0 bases and J by 6 bases, with 12 bases left in between. Germline V gives CDR1 LNHNV, CDR2 YYDKDF (reference sequence). CDR3 amino acids: CATSRDWGRGQPQHF. CDR3 bases: TGTGCCACCAGCAGAGACTGGGGGCGAGGTCAGCCCCAGCATTTT.

The CDR3 here is CASTTETYEQYF. DNA of the CDR3: TGTGCCAGTACCACAGAAACCTACGAGCAGTACTTC. The rearrangement uses TRBV28 and TRBJ2-7; unclear D gene. The germline gives CDR1 MDHEN, CDR2 SYDVKM. The V and J ends lost 9 bases and 2 bases respectively, with 11 bases between them. This CDR3 contains 12 residues.

This clone was seen a single time. CDR3 sequence: CASSVVASGANEQFF. DNA for the CDR3: TGTGCCAGCAGCGTAGTGGCTAGCGGAGCTAATGAGCAGTTCTTC. The V and J genes are TRBV9 and TRBJ2-1; 7 nucleotides align to TRBD2. Germline V CDR1 and CDR2: SGDLS, YYNGEE. CDR3 length: 15 amino acids. V shed 0 bases, J shed 7 bases, and the junction held 7 bases outside the gene matches.

The rearrangement links TRBV13 to TRBJ2-5; the match to TRBD2 covers 14 bases. The CDR3 contains 17 residues. The germline CDR1 and CDR2 sequences are PRHDT and FYEKMQ (reference sequence). Germline trimming cut 4 bases from V and 5 bases from J; bases unmatched to any gene: 9. The CDR3 DNA follows: TGTGCCAGCAGCTCGACGACTAGCGGGAGGGCCGGGGAGACCCAGTACTTC. Its protein is CASSSTTSGRAGETQYF.

This sequence joins TRBV27 and TRBJ2-6; D not resolved. CDR1 and CDR2 from the germline V gene are MNHEY and SMNVEV (reference sequence). There are 16 residues in the CDR3. Deletions cut 6 bases from V and 4 bases from J, with 16 bases between. The CDR3 loop is CASSPERVGGANVLTF. DNA of the CDR3: TGTGCCAGCAGCCCGGAAAGGGTCGGAGGGGCCAACGTCCTGACTTTC.

This chain joins TRBV7-8 and TRBJ2-7; TRBD1 is a possible D gene (5 bases). The CDR3 consists of 14 residues. Germline assignment: CDR1 SGHVS and CDR2 FQNEAQ. The ends were cut back, 4 bases at V and 1 base at J, with 11 bases in the middle. As DNA, the CDR3 is TGTGCCAGCAGCTCTACGACAGCTTCCTACGAGCAGTACTTC. This codes for CASSSTTASYEQYF.

The rearrangement uses TRBV7-8 and TRBJ1-1, with D unclear. V gave up 1 base and J gave up 10 bases, with 16 bases separating them. This CDR3 comprises 14 residues. The germline CDR1 and CDR2 sequences are SGHVS and FQNEAQ. This chain's CDR3 is CASSLEVGGQGAFF. CDR3 DNA sequence: TGTGCCAGCAGCTTAGAGGTTGGCGGCCAAGGAGCTTTCTTT.

J is TRBJ2-7 and V is TRBV6-6; tentatively, D is TRBD2 (5 bases). This CDR3 comprises 14 residues. Germline-derived CDR1 and CDR2 are MNHNY and SVGAGI (reference sequence). Trimming took 7 bases from V and 0 from J, leaving 13 bases between them. In DNA, the CDR3 is TGTGCCAGCACCACACGGGAAAACTCCTACGAGCAGTACTTC. Protein sequence: CASTTRENSYEQYF.

J is TRBJ1-2 and V is TRBV27; D perhaps matches TRBD1 (5 bases). This CDR3 is 13 amino acids long. Germline-derived CDR1 and CDR2 are MNHEY and SMNVEV (reference sequence). V was clipped by 6 bases and J by 3 bases, with 11 bases between them. CDR3 residues: CASRQGRHYGYTF. In DNA form, the CDR3 reads TGTGCCAGCAGGCAGGGACGGCACTATGGCTACACCTTC.

This clone has just one count. This chain uses TRBV7-6 with TRBJ2-3, with D possibly TRBD1 on 6 matching bases. V lost 0 bases and J 4 bases, leaving 8 bases between the germline ends. Germline values: CDR1 SGHVS, CDR2 FNYEAQ. This CDR3 has 14 amino acids. CDR3: CASSLAGGADTQYF. For the CDR3, the DNA is TGTGCCAGCAGCTTAGCTGGGGGCGCAGATACGCAGTATTTT. Variable domain in full (rest from reference TRBV7-6 and TRBJ2-3): GAGVSQSPRYKVTKRGQDVALRCDPISGHVSLYWYRQALGQGPEFLTYFNYEAQQDKSGLPNDRFSAERPEGSISTLTIQRTEQRDSAMYRCASSLAGGADTQYFGPGTRLTVL.

The chain links TRBV9 to TRBJ2-7; possible D gene TRBD2, 5 bases. The CDR3 runs to 14 residues. Trimming removed 2 bases from V and 2 bases from J, with 11 bases in between. Germline assignment: CDR1 SGDLS and CDR2 YYNGEE. CDR3 residues: CASSVSGEPYEQYF. CDR3 sequence (DNA): TGTGCCAGCAGCGTCTCCGGGGAGCCCTACGAGCAGTACTTC.

The genes are TRBV28 and TRBJ2-5; 10 bases map to TRBD1. TRBJ2-7 matches the DNA end more closely, so the J call is doubtful. The CDR3 extends over 15 amino acids. Germline V gene data show CDR1 as MDHEN and CDR2 as SYDVKM. The CDR3 loop is CASSFRDRGSYEQYF. CDR3 nucleotides: TGTGCCAGCAGTTTCCGGGACAGGGGATCCTACGAGCAGTACTTC.

The chain links TRBV7-9 to TRBJ2-7; 8 nucleotides match TRBD1. The J segment lost 2 bases and the V segment lost 1 base, leaving 4 bases of the junction unmatched. Per germline, CDR1 SEHNR and CDR2 FQNEAQ (reference sequence). CDR3 length equals 15 residues. The CDR3 reads CASSLDRGSTYEQYF. The CDR3 bases are TGTGCCAGCAGCTTAGACAGGGGGAGTACCTACGAGCAGTACTTC.

This clone has a handful of counts. This chain links TRBV27 with TRBJ2-2; D possibly corresponds to TRBD1 (6 bases). The ends were cut back, 0 bases at V and 5 bases at J, with 10 bases in the middle. This CDR3 comprises 15 residues. CDR1 is MNHEY and CDR2 is SMNVEV in the germline V gene (reference sequence). Here the CDR3 reads CASSLSTQGTGELFF. In nucleotides, the CDR3 is TGTGCCAGCAGTTTATCGACCCAGGGGACCGGGGAGCTGTTTTTT.

This clone was observed a handful of times. The CDR3 DNA follows: TGTGCCAGCAGACAGGGGGCTGGCAATCAGCCCCAGCATTTT. Encoded protein: CASRQGAGNQPQHF. This chain uses TRBV27 with TRBJ1-5; 9 bases are a match to TRBD1. This CDR3 comprises 14 residues. CDR1 MNHEY and CDR2 SMNVEV come from the germline V gene (reference sequence). The V gene end was trimmed by 6 bases and the J gene end by 2 bases; junction bases not matched to a gene: 2.

The chain has TRBV27 and TRBJ2-7; D not certain. V lost 3 bases to trimming and J lost 6 bases, with 9 bases between them. Germline V gene sequence: CDR1 MNHEY, CDR2 SMNVEV (reference sequence). This CDR3 is built from 12 residues. CDR3 nucleotide sequence: TGTGCCAGCAGTTTGTTCGGTTCCGAGCAGTACTTC. This codes for CASSLFGSEQYF.

V and J are TRBV13 and TRBJ2-1; 8 positions match TRBD2. After removal of 5 bases from V and 9 bases from J, the junction contained 21 bases not matched to a gene. The CDR3 is made up of 18 amino acids. The germline CDR1 and CDR2 sequences are PRHDT and FYEKMQ (reference sequence). The CDR3 DNA is TGTGCCAGCAGCGGTGCAGCGGGAGAGCATTTAGCGGACAGTGAGCAGTTCTTC. It is translated as CASSGAAGEHLADSEQFF.